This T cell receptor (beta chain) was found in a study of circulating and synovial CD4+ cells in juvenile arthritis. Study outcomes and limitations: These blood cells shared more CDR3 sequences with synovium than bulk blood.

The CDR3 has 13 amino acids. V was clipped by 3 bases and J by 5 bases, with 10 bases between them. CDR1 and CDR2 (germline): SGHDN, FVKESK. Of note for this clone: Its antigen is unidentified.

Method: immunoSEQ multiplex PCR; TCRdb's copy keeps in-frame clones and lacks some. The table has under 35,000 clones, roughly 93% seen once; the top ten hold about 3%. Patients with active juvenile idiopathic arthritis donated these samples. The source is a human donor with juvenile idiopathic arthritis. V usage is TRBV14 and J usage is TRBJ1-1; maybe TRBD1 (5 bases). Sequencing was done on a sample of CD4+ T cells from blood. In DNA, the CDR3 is TGTGCCAGCAGCCACGCAAGGGGAACTGAAGCTTTCTTT. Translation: CASSHARGTEAFF.